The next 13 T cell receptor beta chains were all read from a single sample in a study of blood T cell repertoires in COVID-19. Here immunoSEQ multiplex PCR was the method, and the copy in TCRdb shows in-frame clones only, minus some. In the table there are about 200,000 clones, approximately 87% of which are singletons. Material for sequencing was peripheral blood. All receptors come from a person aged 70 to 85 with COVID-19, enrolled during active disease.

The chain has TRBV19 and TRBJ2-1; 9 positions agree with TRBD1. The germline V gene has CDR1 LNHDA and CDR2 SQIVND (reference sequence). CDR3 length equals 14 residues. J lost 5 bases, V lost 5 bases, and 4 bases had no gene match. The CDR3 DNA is TGTGCCAGTAGTCTCAGGACAGGGGACAATGAGCAGTTCTTC. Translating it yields CASSLRTGDNEQFF.

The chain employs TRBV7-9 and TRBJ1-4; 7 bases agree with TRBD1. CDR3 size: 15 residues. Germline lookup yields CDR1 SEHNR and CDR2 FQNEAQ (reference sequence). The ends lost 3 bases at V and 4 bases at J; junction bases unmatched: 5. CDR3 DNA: TGTGCCAGCAGCTTTGACAGGGATTTTAATGAAAAACTGTTTTTT. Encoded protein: CASSFDRDFNEKLFF.

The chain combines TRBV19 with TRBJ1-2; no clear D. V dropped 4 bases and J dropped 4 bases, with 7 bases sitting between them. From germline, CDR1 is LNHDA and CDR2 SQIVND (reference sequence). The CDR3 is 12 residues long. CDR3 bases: TGTGCCAGTAGTAGTAGTTTCTATGGCTACACCTTC. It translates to CASSSSFYGYTF. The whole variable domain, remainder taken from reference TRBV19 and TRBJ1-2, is DGGITQSPKYLFRKEGQNVTLSCEQNLNHDAMYWYRQDPGQGLRLIYYSQIVNDFQKGDIAEGYSVSREKKESFPLTVTSAQKNPTAFYLCASSSSFYGYTFGSGTRLTVV.

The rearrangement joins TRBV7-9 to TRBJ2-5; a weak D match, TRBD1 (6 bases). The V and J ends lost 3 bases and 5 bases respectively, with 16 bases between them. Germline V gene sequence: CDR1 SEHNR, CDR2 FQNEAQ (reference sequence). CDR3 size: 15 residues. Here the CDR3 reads CASSFRQGISETQYF. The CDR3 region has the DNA TGTGCCAGCAGCTTTAGGCAGGGGATCTCTGAGACCCAGTACTTC.

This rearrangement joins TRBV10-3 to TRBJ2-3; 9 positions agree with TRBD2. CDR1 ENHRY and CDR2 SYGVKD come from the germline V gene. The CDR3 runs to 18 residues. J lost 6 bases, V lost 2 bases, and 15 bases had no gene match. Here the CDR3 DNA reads TGTGCCATCAGTGAGCCGCGCCACGCTAGCGGGGCCGGGGATACGCAGTATTTT. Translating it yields CAISEPRHASGAGDTQYF.

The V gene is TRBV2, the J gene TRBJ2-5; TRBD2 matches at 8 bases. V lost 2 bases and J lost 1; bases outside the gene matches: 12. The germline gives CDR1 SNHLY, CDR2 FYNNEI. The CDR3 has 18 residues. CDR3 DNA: TGTGCCAGCAGTGAAATTTTTATAGCGGGGAAGACCCAAGAGACCCAGTACTTC. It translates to CASSEIFIAGKTQETQYF.

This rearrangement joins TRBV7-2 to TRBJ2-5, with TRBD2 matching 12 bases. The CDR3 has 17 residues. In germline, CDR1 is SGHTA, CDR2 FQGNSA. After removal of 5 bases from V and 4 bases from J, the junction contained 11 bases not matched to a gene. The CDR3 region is CASSDSTPSGGAETQYF. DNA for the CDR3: TGTGCCAGCAGCGACTCAACACCTAGCGGGGGGGCAGAGACCCAGTACTTC.

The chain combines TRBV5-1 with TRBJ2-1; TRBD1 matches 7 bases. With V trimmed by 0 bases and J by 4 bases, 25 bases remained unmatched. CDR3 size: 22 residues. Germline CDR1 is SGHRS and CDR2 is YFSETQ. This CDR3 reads CASSLARSGTVSPSGRYNEQFF. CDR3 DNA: TGCGCCAGCAGCTTGGCACGTTCGGGGACAGTCAGCCCCTCGGGCCGTTACAATGAGCAGTTCTTC.

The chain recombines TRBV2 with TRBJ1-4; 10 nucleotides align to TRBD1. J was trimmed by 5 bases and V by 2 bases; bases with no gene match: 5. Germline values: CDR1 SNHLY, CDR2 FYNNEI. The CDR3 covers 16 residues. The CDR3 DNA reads TGTGCCAGCAGTGAAAGGCCGGGACAGGGGAATGAAAAACTGTTTTTT. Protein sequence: CASSERPGQGNEKLFF.

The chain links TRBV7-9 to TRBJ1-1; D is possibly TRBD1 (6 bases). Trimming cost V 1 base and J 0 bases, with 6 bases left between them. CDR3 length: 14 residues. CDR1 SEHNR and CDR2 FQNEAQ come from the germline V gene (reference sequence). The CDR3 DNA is TGTGCCAGCAGCTTAGGACAGGTGAACACTGAAGCTTTCTTT. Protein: CASSLGQVNTEAFF.

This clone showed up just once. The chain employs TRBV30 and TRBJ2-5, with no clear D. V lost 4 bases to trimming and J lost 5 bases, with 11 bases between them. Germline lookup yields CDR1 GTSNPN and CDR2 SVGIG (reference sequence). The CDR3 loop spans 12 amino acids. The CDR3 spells CAWNTIEETQYF. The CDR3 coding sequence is TGTGCCTGGAACACTATAGAGGAGACCCAGTACTTC. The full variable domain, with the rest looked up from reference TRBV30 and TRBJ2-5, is SQTIHQWPATLVQPVGSPLSLECTVEGTSNPNLYWYRQAAGRGLQLLFYSVGIGQISSEVPQNLSASRPQDRQFILSSKKLLLSDSGFYLCAWNTIEETQYFGPGTRLLVL.

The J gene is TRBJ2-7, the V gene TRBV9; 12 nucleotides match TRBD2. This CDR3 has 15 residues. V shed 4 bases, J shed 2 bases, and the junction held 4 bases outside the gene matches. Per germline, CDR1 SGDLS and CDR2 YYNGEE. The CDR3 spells CASSPPSGGAYEQYF. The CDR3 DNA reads TGTGCCAGCAGCCCGCCTAGCGGGGGGGCCTACGAGCAGTACTTC.

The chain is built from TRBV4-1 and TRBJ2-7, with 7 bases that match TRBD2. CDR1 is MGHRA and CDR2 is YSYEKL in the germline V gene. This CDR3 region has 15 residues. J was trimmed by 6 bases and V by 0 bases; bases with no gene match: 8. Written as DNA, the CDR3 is TGCGCCAGCAGCCAAGATCTCTGGACTAGGAGCGAGCAGTACTTC. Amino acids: CASSQDLWTRSEQYF.